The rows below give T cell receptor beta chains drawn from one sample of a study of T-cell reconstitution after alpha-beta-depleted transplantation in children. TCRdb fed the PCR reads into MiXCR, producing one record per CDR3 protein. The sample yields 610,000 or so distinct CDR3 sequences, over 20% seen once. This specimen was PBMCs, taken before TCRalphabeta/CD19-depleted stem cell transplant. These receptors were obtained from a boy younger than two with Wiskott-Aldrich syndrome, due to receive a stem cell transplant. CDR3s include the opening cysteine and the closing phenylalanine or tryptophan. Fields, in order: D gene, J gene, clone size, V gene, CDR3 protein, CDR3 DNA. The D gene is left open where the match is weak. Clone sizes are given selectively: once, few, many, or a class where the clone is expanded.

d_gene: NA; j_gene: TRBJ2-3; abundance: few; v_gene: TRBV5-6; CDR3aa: CASSLGAGVPTDTQYF; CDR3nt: TGTGCCAGCAGCCTGGGGGCGGGAGTGCCCACAGATACGCAGTATTTT
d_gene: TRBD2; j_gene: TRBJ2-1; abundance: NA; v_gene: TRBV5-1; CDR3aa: CASSLAVGSGAYNEQFF; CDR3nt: TGCGCCAGCAGCTTGGCTGTGGGTAGCGGGGCTTACAATGAGCAGTTCTTC
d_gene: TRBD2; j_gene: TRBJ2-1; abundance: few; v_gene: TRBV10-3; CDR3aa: CAISESPTSGRYNEQFF; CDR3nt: TGTGCCATCAGTGAGTCGCCAACTAGCGGGAGATACAATGAGCAGTTCTTC
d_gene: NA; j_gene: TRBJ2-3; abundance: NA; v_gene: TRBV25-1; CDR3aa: CASSVLDTQYF; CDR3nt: TGTGCCAGTAGCGTGCTAGATACGCAGTATTTT
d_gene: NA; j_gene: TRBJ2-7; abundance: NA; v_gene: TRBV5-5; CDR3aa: CASRLKAGNEQYF; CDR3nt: TGTGCCAGCAGACTCAAGGCGGGGAACGAGCAGTACTTC
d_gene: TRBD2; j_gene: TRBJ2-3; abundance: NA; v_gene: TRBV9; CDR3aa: CASSDQPGLSSGVTQYF; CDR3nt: TGTGCCAGCAGCGACCAACCGGGACTAAGTTCTGGGGTTACGCAGTATTTT
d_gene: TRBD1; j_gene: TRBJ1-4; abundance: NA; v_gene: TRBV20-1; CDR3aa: CSVGQGVGNEKLFF; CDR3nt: TGCAGTGTAGGACAGGGTGTTGGTAATGAAAAACTGTTTTTT
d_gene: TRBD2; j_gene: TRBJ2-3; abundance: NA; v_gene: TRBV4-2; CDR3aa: CASSRKSGLAGGPYGTDTQYF; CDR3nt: TGTGCCAGCAGTCGAAAAAGTGGACTAGCGGGAGGGCCCTACGGCACAGATACGCAGTATTTT
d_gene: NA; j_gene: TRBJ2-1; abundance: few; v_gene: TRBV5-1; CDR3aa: CASSLFVSPYNEQFF; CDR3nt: TGCGCCAGCAGCCTCTTTGTTAGCCCCTACAATGAGCAGTTCTTC
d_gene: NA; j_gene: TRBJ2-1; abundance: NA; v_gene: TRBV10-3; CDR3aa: CATRQDEQFF; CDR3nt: TGTGCCACTCGACAGGATGAGCAGTTCTTC
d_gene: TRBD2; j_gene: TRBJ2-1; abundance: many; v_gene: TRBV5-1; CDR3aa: CASSPTSGRGNEQFF; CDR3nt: TGCGCCAGCAGCCCGACTAGCGGGAGAGGGAATGAGCAGTTCTTC
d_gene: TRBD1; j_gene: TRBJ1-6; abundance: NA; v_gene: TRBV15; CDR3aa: CATSSGQYNSPLHF; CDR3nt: TGTGCCACCAGCTCGGGACAGTATAATTCACCCCTCCACTTT
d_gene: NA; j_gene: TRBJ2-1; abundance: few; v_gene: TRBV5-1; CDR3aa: CASSRVFGLNNEQFF; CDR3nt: TGCGCCAGCAGCCGAGTGTTCGGGCTCAACAATGAGCAGTTCTTC
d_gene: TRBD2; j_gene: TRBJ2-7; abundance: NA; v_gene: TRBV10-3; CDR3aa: CATGLAGATYEQYF; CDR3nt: TGTGCCACGGGACTAGCGGGAGCCACCTACGAGCAGTACTTC
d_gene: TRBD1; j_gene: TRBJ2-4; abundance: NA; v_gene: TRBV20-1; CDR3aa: CSARATGQLAKNIQYF; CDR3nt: TGCAGTGCTAGAGCCACGGGACAGCTAGCCAAAAACATTCAGTACTTC
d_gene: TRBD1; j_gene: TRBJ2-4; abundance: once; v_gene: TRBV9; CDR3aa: CASSSTGVGKNIQYF; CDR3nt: TGTGCCAGCAGCTCAACAGGGGTTGGGAAAAACATTCAGTACTTC
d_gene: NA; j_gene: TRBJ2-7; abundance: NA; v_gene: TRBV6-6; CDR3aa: CASTMDRSYEQYF; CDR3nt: TGTGCCAGCACGATGGATCGCTCCTACGAGCAGTACTTC
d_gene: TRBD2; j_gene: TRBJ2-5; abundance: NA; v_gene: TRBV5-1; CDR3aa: CASSLSSSGPQETQYF; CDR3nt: TGCGCCAGCAGCTTGTCTTCTAGCGGGCCCCAAGAGACCCAGTACTTC
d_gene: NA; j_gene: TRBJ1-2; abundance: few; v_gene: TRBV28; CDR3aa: CASSSQFYGYTF; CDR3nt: TGTGCCAGCAGTTCTCAATTCTATGGCTACACCTTC
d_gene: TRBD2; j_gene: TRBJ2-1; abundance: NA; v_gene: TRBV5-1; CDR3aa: CASSLKLSGSPYNEQFF; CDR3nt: TGCGCCAGCAGCTTGAAACTTAGCGGGAGCCCCTACAATGAGCAGTTCTTC
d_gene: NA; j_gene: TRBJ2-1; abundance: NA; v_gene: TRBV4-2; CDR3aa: CASSPVQGAYNEQFF; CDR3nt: TGTGCCAGCAGCCCCGTTCAGGGAGCCTACAATGAGCAGTTCTTC
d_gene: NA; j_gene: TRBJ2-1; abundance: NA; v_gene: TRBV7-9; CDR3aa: CASSLALGEQPYNEQFF; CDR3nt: TGTGCCAGCAGCTTAGCGCTTGGGGAGCAGCCCTACAATGAGCAGTTCTTC
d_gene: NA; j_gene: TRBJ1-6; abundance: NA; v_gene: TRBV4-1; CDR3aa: CASSQVNSPLHF; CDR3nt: TGCGCCAGCAGCCAAGTAAATTCACCCCTCCACTTT
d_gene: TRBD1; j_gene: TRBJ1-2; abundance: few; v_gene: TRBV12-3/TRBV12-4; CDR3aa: CASSHRDSDYGYTF; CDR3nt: TGTGCCAGCAGTCACCGGGACAGTGACTATGGCTACACCTTC